This TCR beta chain derives from a study of post-analysis software for immune sequencing data. For the study at large: Some patients lacked subtype; others had relapsing-remitting, secondary progressive or progressive-relapsing disease. Study-wide findings and caveats: Versus controls, multiple sclerosis patients showed significantly lower diversity (normalized Chao1). Elevated frequency relative to controls characterized several TRBV segments in patients, TRBV5-6, TRBV5-1 and TRBV20-1 among them.

cDNA libraries of TCR beta carried unique molecular identifiers. TCRdb used MiXCR to reprocess the PCR reads, holding one entry per CDR3 protein. Among roughly 400,000 distinct CDR3 sequences, roughly 38% were seen once, and the ten largest hold about 8%. V trimming: 5 bases; J trimming: 6 bases; junction bases outside the gene matches: 7. The CDR3 runs to 14 residues. CDR1 is SGHDN and CDR2 is FVKESK in the germline V gene. This clonotype was detected once. The antigen remains unidentified. The specimen was blood. The source is a girl aged 2-9 years with multiple sclerosis. The chain links TRBV14 to TRBJ1-2, with 9 bases identical to TRBD1. CDR3 loop: CASSLQGAENGYTF. CDR3 nucleotides: TGTGCCAGCAGCTTACAGGGGGCTGAAAATGGCTACACCTTC.